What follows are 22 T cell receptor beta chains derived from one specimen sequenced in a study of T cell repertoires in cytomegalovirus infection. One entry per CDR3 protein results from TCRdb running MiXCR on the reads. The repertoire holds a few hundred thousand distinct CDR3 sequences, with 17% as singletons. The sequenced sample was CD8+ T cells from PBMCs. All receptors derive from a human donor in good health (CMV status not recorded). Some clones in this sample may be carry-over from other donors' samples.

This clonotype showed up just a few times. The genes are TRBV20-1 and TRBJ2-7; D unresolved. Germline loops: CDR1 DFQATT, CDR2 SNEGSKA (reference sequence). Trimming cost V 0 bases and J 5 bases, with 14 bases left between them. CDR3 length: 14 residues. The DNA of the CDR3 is TGCAGTGCTAGAGATGAGCACAGAGTCGACGAGCAGTACTTC. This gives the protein CSARDEHRVDEQYF.

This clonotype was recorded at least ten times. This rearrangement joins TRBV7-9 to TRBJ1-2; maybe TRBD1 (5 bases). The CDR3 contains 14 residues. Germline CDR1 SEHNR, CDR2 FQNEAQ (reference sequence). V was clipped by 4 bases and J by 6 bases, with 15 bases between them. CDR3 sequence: CASSSSQGENGYTF. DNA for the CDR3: TGTGCCAGCAGCTCCTCCCAAGGGGAGAATGGCTACACCTTC.

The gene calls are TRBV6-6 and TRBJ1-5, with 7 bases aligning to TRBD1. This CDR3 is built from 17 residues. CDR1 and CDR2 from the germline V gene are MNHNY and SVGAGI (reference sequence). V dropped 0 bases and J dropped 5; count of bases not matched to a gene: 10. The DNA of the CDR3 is TGTGCCAGCAGTTACTCACACACAGGGGAGGGTGATCAGCCCCAGCATTTT. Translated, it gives CASSYSHTGEGDQPQHF.

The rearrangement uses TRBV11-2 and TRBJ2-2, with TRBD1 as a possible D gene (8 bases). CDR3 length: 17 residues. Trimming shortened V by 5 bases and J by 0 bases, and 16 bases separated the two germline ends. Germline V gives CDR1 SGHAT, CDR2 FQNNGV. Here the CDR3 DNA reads TGTGCCAGCAGCCCGGGAGGACAGGGTGCGAACACCGGGGAGCTGTTTTTT. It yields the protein CASSPGGQGANTGELFF.

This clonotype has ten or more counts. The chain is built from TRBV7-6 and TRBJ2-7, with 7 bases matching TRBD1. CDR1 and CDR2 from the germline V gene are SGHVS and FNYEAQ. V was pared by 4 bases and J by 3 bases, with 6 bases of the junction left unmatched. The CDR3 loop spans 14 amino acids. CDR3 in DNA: TGTGCCAGCAGCTCACCCGGACAGGACTACGAGCAGTACTTC. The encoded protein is CASSSPGQDYEQYF. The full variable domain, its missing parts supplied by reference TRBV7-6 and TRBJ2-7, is GAGVSQSPRYKVTKRGQDVALRCDPISGHVSLYWYRQALGQGPEFLTYFNYEAQQDKSGLPNDRFSAERPEGSISTLTIQRTEQRDSAMYRCASSSPGQDYEQYFGPGTRLTVT.

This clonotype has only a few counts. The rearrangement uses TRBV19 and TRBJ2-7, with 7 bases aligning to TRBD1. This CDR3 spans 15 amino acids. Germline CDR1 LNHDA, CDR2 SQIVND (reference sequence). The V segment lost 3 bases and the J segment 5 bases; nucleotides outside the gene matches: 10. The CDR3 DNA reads TGTGCCAGTAGTATTGGGCCAGGGGGATTCAACGAGCAGTACTTC. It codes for CASSIGPGGFNEQYF.

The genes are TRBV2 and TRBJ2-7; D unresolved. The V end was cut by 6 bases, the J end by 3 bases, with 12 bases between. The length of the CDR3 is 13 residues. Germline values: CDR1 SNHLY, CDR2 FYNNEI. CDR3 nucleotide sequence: TGTGCCAGCAGCCGCGAAGTGGACTACGAGCAGTACTTC. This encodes CASSREVDYEQYF. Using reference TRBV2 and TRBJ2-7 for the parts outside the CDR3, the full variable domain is EPEVTQTPSHQVTQMGQEVILRCVPISNHLYFYWYRQILGQKVEFLVSFYNNEISEKSEIFDDQFSVERPDGSNFTLKIRSTKLEDSAMYFCASSREVDYEQYFGPGTRLTVT.

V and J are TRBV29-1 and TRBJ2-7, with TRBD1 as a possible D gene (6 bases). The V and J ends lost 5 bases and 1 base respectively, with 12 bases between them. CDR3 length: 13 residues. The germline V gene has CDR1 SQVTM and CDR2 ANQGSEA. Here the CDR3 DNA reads TGCAGCGTTTCCTATGACAGGTCCTACGAGCAGTACTTC. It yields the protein CSVSYDRSYEQYF.

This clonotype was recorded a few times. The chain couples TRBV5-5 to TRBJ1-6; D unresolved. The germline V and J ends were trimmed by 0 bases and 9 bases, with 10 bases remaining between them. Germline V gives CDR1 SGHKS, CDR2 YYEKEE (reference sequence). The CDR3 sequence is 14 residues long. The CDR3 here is CASSLVTGSSPLHF. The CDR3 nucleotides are TGTGCCAGCAGCTTGGTCACGGGGAGTTCACCCCTCCACTTT.

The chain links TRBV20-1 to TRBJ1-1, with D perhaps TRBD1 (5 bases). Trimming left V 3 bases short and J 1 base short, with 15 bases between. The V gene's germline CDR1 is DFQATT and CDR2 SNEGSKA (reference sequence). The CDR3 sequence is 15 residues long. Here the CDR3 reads CSASEIRVWNTEAFF. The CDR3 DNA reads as TGCAGTGCTAGTGAAATCAGGGTGTGGAACACTGAAGCTTTCTTT.

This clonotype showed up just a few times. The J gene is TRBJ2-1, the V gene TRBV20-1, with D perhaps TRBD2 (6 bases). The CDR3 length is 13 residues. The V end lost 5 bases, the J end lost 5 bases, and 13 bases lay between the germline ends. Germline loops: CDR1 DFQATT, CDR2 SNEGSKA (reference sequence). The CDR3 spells CSAPRLADNEQFF. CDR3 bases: TGCAGTGCTCCTCGGTTAGCGGACAATGAGCAGTTCTTC.

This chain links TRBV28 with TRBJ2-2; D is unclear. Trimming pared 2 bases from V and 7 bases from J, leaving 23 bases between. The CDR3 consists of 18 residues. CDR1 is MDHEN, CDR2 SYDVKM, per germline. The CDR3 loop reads CASSLGLTKTGPIGELFF. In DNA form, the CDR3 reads TGTGCCAGCAGTTTAGGTCTAACTAAAACGGGTCCCATCGGGGAGCTGTTTTTT.

CDR3 coding DNA: TGTGCCAGCACCCCGTCTGATGAAACCTCCTATAATTCACCCCTCCACTTT. Residues: CASTPSDETSYNSPLHF. The chain employs TRBV28 and TRBJ1-6; unclear D gene. The CDR3 consists of 17 residues. Between the trimmed V and J ends, which lost 7 bases and 0 bases, there was a span of 16 bases. CDR1 is MDHEN, CDR2 SYDVKM, per germline.

CDR3 coding DNA: TGTGCCAGCAGCTTTGTTAGCGGGGGGCGAGAACCCTACGAGCAGTACTTC. Translation: CASSFVSGGREPYEQYF. This rearrangement joins TRBV11-2 to TRBJ2-7; 10 positions agree with TRBD2. CDR3 size: 17 residues. V shed 3 bases, J shed 2 bases, and the junction held 10 bases outside the gene matches. Germline values: CDR1 SGHAT, CDR2 FQNNGV.

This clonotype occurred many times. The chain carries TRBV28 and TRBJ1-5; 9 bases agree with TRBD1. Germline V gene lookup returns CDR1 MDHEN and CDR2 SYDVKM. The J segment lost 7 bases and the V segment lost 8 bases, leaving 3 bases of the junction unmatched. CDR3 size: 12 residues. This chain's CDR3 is CASYRGHQPQHF. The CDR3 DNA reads TGTGCCAGCTACAGGGGGCACCAGCCCCAGCATTTT.

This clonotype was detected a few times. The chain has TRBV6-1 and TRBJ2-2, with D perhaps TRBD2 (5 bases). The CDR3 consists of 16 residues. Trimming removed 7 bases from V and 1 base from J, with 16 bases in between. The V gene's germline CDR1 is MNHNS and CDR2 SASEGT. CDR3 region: CASIHRGAENTGELFF. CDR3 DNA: TGTGCCAGCATCCACCGGGGAGCGGAGAACACCGGGGAGCTGTTTTTT.

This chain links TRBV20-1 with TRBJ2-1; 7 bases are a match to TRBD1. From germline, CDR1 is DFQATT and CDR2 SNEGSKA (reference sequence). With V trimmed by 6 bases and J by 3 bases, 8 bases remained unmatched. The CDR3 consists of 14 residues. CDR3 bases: TGCAGTGCCACCCCCGGGACAGACTACAATGAGCAGTTCTTC. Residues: CSATPGTDYNEQFF.

CDR3 in amino acids: CSASPELRTEAFF. CDR3 nucleotides: TGCAGTGCTAGTCCCGAACTCCGGACTGAAGCTTTCTTT. V and J are TRBV20-1 and TRBJ1-1, with D hard to call. Trimming took 3 bases from V and 5 from J, leaving 13 bases between them. CDR3 size: 13 residues. Per germline, CDR1 DFQATT and CDR2 SNEGSKA (reference sequence).

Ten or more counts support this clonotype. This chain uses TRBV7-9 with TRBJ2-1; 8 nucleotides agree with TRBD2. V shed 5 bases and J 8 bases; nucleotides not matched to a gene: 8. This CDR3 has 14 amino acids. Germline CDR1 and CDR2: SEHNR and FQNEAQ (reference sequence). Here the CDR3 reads CASSLIAGRDEQFF. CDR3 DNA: TGTGCCAGCAGCCTAATAGCGGGGAGGGATGAGCAGTTCTTC.

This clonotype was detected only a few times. CDR3 coding DNA: TGTGCCAGCAGTTATCTCAGCCCGAAGGGATTCTACGAGCAGTACTTC. As protein: CASSYLSPKGFYEQYF. The genes are TRBV6-5 and TRBJ2-7; D is uncertain. CDR1 is MNHEY and CDR2 is SVGAGI in the germline V gene. The CDR3 sequence is 16 residues long. Trimming stripped 3 bases from V and 3 bases from J, with 18 bases between.

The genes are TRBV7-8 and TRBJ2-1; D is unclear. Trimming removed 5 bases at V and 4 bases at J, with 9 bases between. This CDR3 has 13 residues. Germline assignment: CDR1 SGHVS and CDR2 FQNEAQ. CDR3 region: CASSPASYNEQFF. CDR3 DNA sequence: TGTGCCAGCAGCCCCGCTTCTTACAATGAGCAGTTCTTC. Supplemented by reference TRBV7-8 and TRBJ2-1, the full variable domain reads GAGVSQSPRYKVAKRGQDVALRCDPISGHVSLFWYQQALGQGPEFLTYFQNEAQLDKSGLPSDRFFAERPEGSVSTLKIQRTQQEDSAVYLCASSPASYNEQFFGPGTRLTVL.

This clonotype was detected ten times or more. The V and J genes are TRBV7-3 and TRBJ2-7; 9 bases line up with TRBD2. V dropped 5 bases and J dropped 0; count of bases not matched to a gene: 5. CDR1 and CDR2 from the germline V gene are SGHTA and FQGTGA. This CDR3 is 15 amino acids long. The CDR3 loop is CASSLSGGSSYEQYF. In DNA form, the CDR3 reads TGTGCCAGCAGCCTAAGCGGGGGGAGCTCCTACGAGCAGTACTTC. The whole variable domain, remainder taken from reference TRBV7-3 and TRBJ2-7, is GAGVSQTPSNKVTEKGKYVELRCDPISGHTALYWYRQSLGQGPEFLIYFQGTGAADDSGLPNDRFFAVRPEGSVSTLKIQRTERGDSAVYLCASSLSGGSSYEQYFGPGTRLTVT.